This T cell receptor (beta chain) was sequenced during a study of graft-versus-host responses after intestinal transplantation. Study in general: Multivisceral, liver-intestinal, or isolated intestinal transplants were performed in recipients. Among the recipients, all got anti-thymocyte globulin induction and then tacrolimus and steroids for about 3 years. Overall study results and limits: Among recipient marrow samples, GvH clones were found; some appeared first in ileum or blood. Patients who carried graft-donor T cell macrochimerism also had high graft-versus-host to host-versus-graft clonal ratios in their allografts.

The protocol was immunoSEQ multiplex PCR, while the TCRdb copy is restricted to in-frame clones and leaves out a portion. The sample holds tens of thousands of clones; roughly 91% are singletons and the top ten take approximately 2%. With regard to this clone: Antigen specificity is unknown.

V shed 5 bases, J shed 5 bases, and the junction held 6 bases outside the gene matches. The CDR3 has 13 residues. CDR1 SSHAT and CDR2 FNYEAQ come from the germline V gene (reference sequence). The origin of this receptor is a human donor who received an intestinal transplant. J is TRBJ2-7 and V is TRBV7-7; 7 nucleotides align to TRBD1. The sample in question was unstimulated CD8+ T cells sorted from spleen or lymph node cells, obtained before intestinal transplant. In nucleotides, the CDR3 is TGTGCCAGCAGCCTCCAGGGGGACCACGAGCAGTACTTC. Translating it yields CASSLQGDHEQYF.